This TCR beta chain was sequenced in a study of shared clonotypes between healthy human individuals. Method: immunoSEQ multiplex PCR; TCRdb's copy keeps in-frame clones and lacks some. The sample has some 2,500,000 clones, under 95% seen once; the top ten hold about 0.38%. The germline V gene has CDR1 SGHNT and CDR2 YYREEE (reference sequence). After removal of 4 bases from V and 5 bases from J, the junction contained 3 bases not matched to a gene. The CDR3 totals 13 residues. Overall study results and limits: At large depth, rarefaction still showed sorted-subset sequencing to be incomplete.

As regards this clone: Its antigen is not known. Other DNA sequences in the sample encode the same CDR3.

This TCR came from a young man in good health. Some clones in this sample may be carry-over from other donors' samples. Material for sequencing was naive CD4+ T cells from PBMCs. Documented subset: CD45RA+ positively selected. The V call is TRBV5-4, the J call TRBJ2-5; 9 positions match TRBD1. Here the CDR3 reads CASSGQGSETQYF. The CDR3 DNA follows: TGTGCCAGCAGCGGACAGGGGAGCGAGACCCAGTACTTC.